This T cell receptor (beta chain) was documented in a study of low-dose radiotherapy and immunotherapy resistance in tumors. Study as a whole: Cohort 2, a group dosed every two weeks at 1 Gy per fraction, received 13 Gy in total over 26 weeks. Intravenous administration to patients comprised nivolumab at 240 mg every two weeks and ipilimumab at 1 mg/kg every six weeks.

This clonotype appeared many times. CDR1 is SQVTM and CDR2 is ANQGSEA in the germline V gene. The CDR3 contains 13 residues. V lost 4 bases, J lost 4 bases, and 6 bases stayed unmatched. Time point of the sample: after trial treatment. Treatment of the sample: LDRT plus nivolumab, ipilimumab, low-dose cyclophosphamide and aspirin (RACIN trial). Ipilimumab, nivolumab, aspirin, low-dose cyclophosphamide and low-dose radiotherapy were administered to donors. Alpha and beta chains were covered, as first-strand cDNA relied on TRAV- and TRBV-specific primers. A roughly 20-cycle PCR with a constant-region primer and V-primer adapter amplified TCRs. mRNA, once isolated, was amplified by in vitro transcription. TCRdb processed the reads anew with MiXCR; each CDR3 protein has one entry. The profile shows under 90,000 distinct CDR3 sequences, around 17% of them singletons.

The chain recombines TRBV29-1 with TRBJ2-5; 7 bases agree with TRBD1. The specimen comprised PBMCs, sampled after low-dose radiotherapy plus immunotherapy. The sequence derives from a male donor with prostate cancer. The CDR3 spells CSVGQAGGETQYF. The CDR3 bases are TGCAGCGTTGGGCAGGCAGGGGGAGAGACCCAGTACTTC.